These 22 T cell receptor beta chains came from one sample sequenced in a study of T cell clones after liver transplantation. The repertoire was sequenced with immunoSEQ multiplex PCR; TCRdb's copy has only in-frame clones and lacks some. The table shows tens of thousands of clones, with about 86% occurring only once. This specimen consisted of CD8+ T cells from blood, obtained 12 months after liver transplant. The receptor source for this set is a human patient who received a liver transplant. Some T cells may be provided by the graft donor.

This chain uses TRBV5-4 with TRBJ2-2; tentatively, D is TRBD1 or TRBD2 (5 bases each). CDR3 length: 20 amino acids. Trimming removed 1 base at V and 2 bases at J, with 24 bases between. CDR1 and CDR2 from the germline V gene are SGHNT and YYREEE (reference sequence). CDR3: CASSLPATMGVGINTGELFF. The CDR3 DNA reads TGTGCCAGCAGCTTGCCCGCTACAATGGGGGTGGGGATTAACACCGGGGAGCTGTTTTTT.

V usage is TRBV28 and J usage is TRBJ2-5, with TRBD2 identical over 8 bases. CDR1 is MDHEN and CDR2 is SYDVKM in the germline V gene. The CDR3 covers 14 residues. V lost 3 bases, J lost 5 bases, and 5 bases stayed unmatched. The CDR3 DNA sequence: TGTGCCAGCAGTTTCCCAGCGGGAGATGAGACCCAGTACTTC. Protein: CASSFPAGDETQYF.

In DNA form, the CDR3 reads TGTGCCAGCAACCTAGGACAGGGTGACACCATATATTTT. Translated: CASNLGQGDTIYF. The chain employs TRBV28 and TRBJ1-3; 8 nucleotides align to TRBD1. The CDR3 spans 13 residues. V was clipped by 7 bases and J by 8 bases; unmatched bases: 7. Germline V gene lookup returns CDR1 MDHEN and CDR2 SYDVKM.

The chain is built from TRBV27 and TRBJ1-1; D is unclear. This CDR3 comprises 14 residues. Trimming took 3 bases from V and 1 from J, leaving 9 bases between them. Germline assignment: CDR1 MNHEY and CDR2 SMNVEV (reference sequence). The CDR3 here is CASSFGAPNTEAFF. DNA of the CDR3: TGTGCCAGCAGTTTTGGCGCTCCGAACACTGAAGCTTTCTTT.

This clone appeared a few times. This rearrangement joins TRBV19 to TRBJ1-5; D may be TRBD1 (6 bases). Looked up from germline, CDR1 is LNHDA and CDR2 is SQIVND (reference sequence). This CDR3 is built from 15 residues. V lost 7 bases and J 3 bases, leaving 16 bases between the germline ends. CDR3 loop: CASTMGAGLNQPQHF. The CDR3 coding sequence is TGTGCCAGTACCATGGGGGCAGGCCTCAATCAGCCCCAGCATTTT. The variable domain in full, with the rest retrieved from reference TRBV19 and TRBJ1-5, is DGGITQSPKYLFRKEGQNVTLSCEQNLNHDAMYWYRQDPGQGLRLIYYSQIVNDFQKGDIAEGYSVSREKKESFPLTVTSAQKNPTAFYLCASTMGAGLNQPQHFGDGTRLSIL.

This chain joins TRBV5-4 and TRBJ2-7; no clear D gene. Germline V CDR1 and CDR2: SGHNT, YYREEE (reference sequence). The CDR3 is 14 amino acids. Trimming stripped 0 bases from V and 3 bases from J, with 10 bases between. CDR3 DNA sequence: TGTGCCAGCAGCTTGGGCACCTCTCGCTACGAGCAGTACTTC. This codes for CASSLGTSRYEQYF.

The rearrangement joins TRBV4-3 to TRBJ2-3, with TRBD1 matching 11 bases. The CDR3 totals 16 residues. Germline CDR1 reads LGHNA; CDR2 reads YSLEER. Trimming cost V 1 base and J 4 bases; bases outside gene matches: 4. The CDR3 nucleotides read TGCGCCAGCAGCCAAGTTAAGGGACAGGGGGCAGATACGCAGTATTTT. Residues: CASSQVKGQGADTQYF.

The chain carries TRBV7-9 and TRBJ2-2; D is uncertain. Per the germline V gene, CDR1 is SEHNR and CDR2 is FQNEAQ (reference sequence). The CDR3 totals 14 residues. V was cut by 4 bases and J by 6 bases, with 12 bases left in between. CDR3 protein: CASSSGKLSGELFF. CDR3 DNA: TGTGCCAGCAGCTCGGGCAAACTGTCCGGGGAGCTGTTTTTT.

By share, this clone counts as medium-sized. The chain employs TRBV9 and TRBJ2-1; D not certain. CDR1 is SGDLS and CDR2 is YYNGEE in the germline V gene. The CDR3 consists of 14 residues. V was shortened by 0 bases and J by 8 bases, with 12 bases between the two germline ends. Here the CDR3 reads CASSVESPLDEQFF. CDR3 nucleotide sequence: TGTGCCAGCAGCGTAGAAAGTCCCTTGGATGAGCAGTTCTTC.

The V gene is TRBV10-2, the J gene TRBJ2-7, with D uncertain. Per the germline V gene, CDR1 is WSHSY and CDR2 is SAAADI. V dropped 5 bases and J dropped 3 bases, with 8 bases sitting between them. The CDR3 is 12 residues long. In DNA, the CDR3 is TGCGCCAGCAGTACCTCTTTCTACGAGCAGTACTTC. Residues: CASSTSFYEQYF.

This clone appeared once. The V gene is TRBV10-2, the J gene TRBJ2-2; 9 bases match TRBD2. Per germline, CDR1 WSHSY and CDR2 SAAADI. V trimming: 1 base; J trimming: 5 bases; junction bases outside the gene matches: 5. The CDR3 is 16 amino acids. The CDR3 sequence: CASSEWASGITGELFF. CDR3 in DNA: TGCGCCAGCAGTGAGTGGGCTAGCGGGATAACCGGGGAGCTGTTTTTT.

The chain carries TRBV28 and TRBJ2-7; D is unclear. Germline lookup yields CDR1 MDHEN and CDR2 SYDVKM. This CDR3 has 11 amino acids. V lost 6 bases, J lost 7 bases, and 10 bases lay in between. The CDR3 DNA reads as TGTGCCAGCAGCGGAGCCAGAGAGCAGTACTTC. This sequence encodes CASSGAREQYF.

The rearrangement links TRBV19 to TRBJ2-7; tentatively, D is TRBD2 (6 bases). The CDR3 runs 13 residues. The germline CDR1 and CDR2 sequences are LNHDA and SQIVND (reference sequence). V was pared by 5 bases and J by 4 bases, with 12 bases between. The CDR3 is CASSSTGRYEQYF. CDR3 bases: TGTGCCAGTAGTTCGACGGGGAGGTACGAGCAGTACTTC. Drawing the rest from reference TRBV19 and TRBJ2-7, the complete variable domain is DGGITQSPKYLFRKEGQNVTLSCEQNLNHDAMYWYRQDPGQGLRLIYYSQIVNDFQKGDIAEGYSVSREKKESFPLTVTSAQKNPTAFYLCASSSTGRYEQYFGPGTRLTVT.

This chain links TRBV5-1 with TRBJ2-2; 10 bases agree with TRBD1. The CDR3 loop spans 15 amino acids. Trimming cost V 4 bases and J 6 bases; bases outside gene matches: 6. The germline gives CDR1 SGHRS, CDR2 YFSETQ. CDR3 sequence: CASSQGTGVSGELFF. The CDR3 bases are TGCGCCAGCAGCCAAGGGACAGGGGTCTCCGGGGAGCTGTTTTTT. The full variable domain, its missing parts supplied by reference TRBV5-1 and TRBJ2-2, is KAGVTQTPRYLIKTRGQQVTLSCSPISGHRSVSWYQQTPGQGLQFLFEYFSETQRNKGNFPGRFSGRQFSNSRSEMNVSTLELGDSALYLCASSQGTGVSGELFFGEGSRLTVL.

This chain joins TRBV28 and TRBJ2-7; 10 bases line up with TRBD2. CDR3 length: 16 residues. The V and J ends lost 3 bases and 0 bases, in that order; junction bases with no gene match: 5. CDR1 and CDR2 from the germline V gene are MDHEN and SYDVKM. CDR3 coding DNA: TGTGCCAGCAGTTTCCGCGCTAGCGGGAGCTCCTACGAGCAGTACTTC. Encoded protein: CASSFRASGSSYEQYF.

The chain joins TRBV11-2 to TRBJ2-3; D might be TRBD1 or TRBD2, each matching 5 bases. The CDR3 runs 19 residues. The germline V gene encodes CDR1 SGHAT and CDR2 FQNNGV. The ends were cut back, 5 bases at V and 1 base at J, with 25 bases in the middle. The CDR3 DNA reads TGTGCCAGCAGCCTTGCCGGGACGGCTTCAGGGTTAGGCACAGATACGCAGTATTTT. This gives the protein CASSLAGTASGLGTDTQYF.

This clone was counted a single time. The chain has TRBV27 and TRBJ2-7; D ambiguous. The CDR3 contains 13 residues. Trimming left V 4 bases short and J 2 bases short, with 9 bases between. Germline assignment: CDR1 MNHEY and CDR2 SMNVEV (reference sequence). The CDR3 sequence is CASSSSRPYEQYF. The CDR3 nucleotides are TGTGCCAGCAGTTCTTCTCGGCCCTACGAGCAGTACTTC.

This clone was counted between two and nine times. The rearrangement links TRBV9 to TRBJ2-7; 10 bases align to TRBD2. Germline V gene data show CDR1 as SGDLS and CDR2 as YYNGEE. The CDR3 loop spans 13 amino acids. The V and J ends lost 6 bases and 7 bases, in that order; junction bases with no gene match: 7. For the CDR3, the DNA is TGTGCCAGCACCCAGCGGGAGGGCGGGGAGCAGTACTTC. Its protein is CASTQREGGEQYF.

The chain couples TRBV5-6 to TRBJ2-7; D is perhaps TRBD1 or TRBD2 (5 bases each). V lost 3 bases and J 0 bases, leaving 7 bases between the germline ends. Germline CDR1 is SGHDT and CDR2 is YYEEEE. The CDR3 is 13 amino acids. The CDR3, as DNA: TGTGCCAGCAGCTGGGACGGCTCCTACGAGCAGTACTTC. Protein: CASSWDGSYEQYF.

This sequence joins TRBV19 and TRBJ1-1; no reliable D call. CDR1 and CDR2 (germline): LNHDA, SQIVND (reference sequence). This CDR3 spans 11 amino acids. Trimming removed 5 bases at V and 6 bases at J, with 7 bases between. The CDR3 here is CASSAGPEAFF. In DNA form, the CDR3 reads TGTGCCAGTAGTGCCGGGCCTGAAGCTTTCTTT.

The CDR3 here is CASSPLGSEREFNEQFF. Written as DNA, the CDR3 is TGTGCCAGCAGCCCCCTCGGGTCAGAGCGGGAGTTCAATGAGCAGTTCTTC. The J gene is TRBJ2-1, the V gene TRBV4-2, with TRBD2 identical over 8 bases. The V gene end was trimmed by 4 bases and the J gene end by 6 bases; junction bases not matched to a gene: 14. Looked up from germline, CDR1 is LGHNA and CDR2 is YNFKEQ. This CDR3 spans 17 amino acids.

The sample holds one count of this clone. V is TRBV19 and J is TRBJ1-2; D unclear. The CDR3 has 13 amino acids. The V end was cut by 3 bases, the J end by 3 bases, with 8 bases between. CDR1 is LNHDA and CDR2 is SQIVND in the germline V gene (reference sequence). This CDR3 is CASSISTYYGYTF. The CDR3, as DNA: TGTGCCAGTAGTATTAGCACTTACTATGGCTACACCTTC. Full variable domain (missing parts from reference TRBV19 and TRBJ1-2): DGGITQSPKYLFRKEGQNVTLSCEQNLNHDAMYWYRQDPGQGLRLIYYSQIVNDFQKGDIAEGYSVSREKKESFPLTVTSAQKNPTAFYLCASSISTYYGYTFGSGTRLTVV.